The rows below give T cell receptor beta chains drawn from one sample of a study of cytomegalovirus exposure and HLA in healthy donors. Using immunoSEQ multiplex PCR, the repertoire was profiled, and TCRdb retains in-frame clones only, with some absent. This sample has roughly 120,000 clones, with approximately 80% found just once. The sequencing sample was made of PBMCs. These receptors were taken from a woman aged 55 to 70 in good health and CMV-seropositive. CDR3s include the opening cysteine and the closing phenylalanine or tryptophan. The D gene is left open where the match is weak. Clone size is stated in some rows and not others, as once, few, many or a class when expanded.

j_call | v_call | d_call | clone_size | cdr3_aa | cdr3_nt
TRBJ2-3 | TRBV4-1 | TRBD2 | . | CASSRILAGGGGSTDTQYF | TGCGCCAGCAGCCGGATACTAGCGGGGGGCGGTGGGAGCACAGATACGCAGTATTTT
TRBJ2-5 | TRBV7-3 | TRBD1 | . | CASSRGGQGGETQYF | TGTGCCAGCAGCCGAGGGGGACAGGGGGGGGAGACCCAGTACTTC
TRBJ2-5 | TRBV6-6 | . | few | CASSYLGSQETQYF | TGTGCCAGCAGTTATCTGGGCAGCCAAGAGACCCAGTACTTC
TRBJ2-3 | TRBV5-1 | TRBD2 | . | CASSPLAGMDTQYF | TGCGCCAGCAGCCCACTAGCGGGAATGGATACGCAGTATTTT
TRBJ1-4 | TRBV21-1 | . | . | CASSQNPDCDNEKLFF | TGTGCCAGCAGCCAAAATCCGGACTGTGACAATGAAAAACTGTTTTTT
TRBJ1-3 | TRBV21-1 | . | . | CASIPDSRDSGNTIYF | TGTGCCAGCATCCCGGACAGTAGAGACTCTGGAAACACCATATATTTT
TRBJ2-1 | TRBV9 | TRBD2 | . | CASSALTSGRRGEQFF | TGTGCCAGCAGCGCTTTAACTAGCGGGAGGCGAGGTGAGCAGTTCTTC
TRBJ1-2 | TRBV28 | TRBD1 | . | CASRRQGVGYGYTF | TGTGCCAGCAGAAGACAGGGGGTGGGCTATGGCTACACCTTC
TRBJ2-7 | TRBV4-2 | TRBD2 | . | CASSQREKYEQYF | TGTGCCAGCAGCCAGCGGGAGAAATACGAGCAGTACTTC
TRBJ2-6 | TRBV27 | . | . | CASSLLSGANVLTF | TGTGCCAGCAGTTTATTATCTGGGGCCAACGTCCTGACTTTC
TRBJ2-7 | TRBV5-1 | TRBD2 | . | CASSYGVTSGSVGEQYF | TGCGCCAGCAGCTATGGGGTAACCAGCGGGAGCGTAGGGGAGCAGTACTTC
TRBJ1-1 | TRBV5-4 | . | once | CASSLGGWEAFF | TGTGCCAGCAGCCTGGGAGGTTGGGAAGCTTTCTTT
TRBJ2-3 | TRBV7-9 | TRBD2 | . | CSSSLGASGEGFTDTQYF | TGTTCCAGCAGCTTAGGAGCATCCGGGGAGGGTTTCACAGATACGCAGTATTTT
TRBJ1-1 | TRBV11-3 | . | . | CASSLRGEDTEAFF | TGTGCCAGCAGCCTAAGGGGTGAGGACACTGAAGCTTTCTTT
TRBJ2-1 | TRBV9 | TRBD2 | . | CASSLGRAVGNEQFF | TGTGCCAGCAGCTTGGGGAGGGCCGTCGGTAATGAGCAGTTCTTC
TRBJ2-1 | TRBV4-2 | TRBD2 | . | CASSKALLAGEDSEQFF | TGTGCCAGCAGCAAGGCCCTCTTAGCGGGAGAGGATAGTGAGCAGTTCTTC
TRBJ2-7 | TRBV13 | TRBD2 | . | CASSFRTSGSYEQYF | TGTGCCAGCAGCTTCCGGACTAGCGGGAGCTACGAGCAGTACTTC
TRBJ2-7 | TRBV5-6 | . | . | CASSGESYEQYF | TGTGCCAGCAGCGGTGAGTCCTACGAGCAGTACTTC
TRBJ2-4 | TRBV18 | . | . | CASSPTVAKNIQYF | TGTGCCAGCTCACCGACAGTAGCCAAAAACATTCAGTACTTC
TRBJ1-2 | TRBV6-5 | TRBD1 | . | CASSSRTGFNYGYTF | TGTGCCAGCAGTTCGAGGACAGGATTCAACTATGGCTACACCTTC
TRBJ2-1 | TRBV10-1 | . | . | CASSELAGSYNEQFF | TGCGCCAGCAGTGAGTTGGCGGGCTCCTACAATGAGCAGTTCTTC
TRBJ2-1 | TRBV5-4 | TRBD2 | . | CASSSMPGLAGGPSYNEQFF | TGTGCCAGCAGCTCAATGCCGGGACTAGCGGGAGGGCCCTCCTACAATGAGCAGTTCTTC
TRBJ2-1 | TRBV7-3 | . | . | CASSSRGGNEQFF | TGTGCCAGCAGCTCCCGAGGGGGCAATGAGCAGTTCTTC
TRBJ2-7 | TRBV9 | . | . | CASSADSEQYF | TGTGCCAGCAGTGCCGACAGCGAGCAGTACTTC
TRBJ2-5 | TRBV29-1 | . | . | CSAAPTGETQYF | TGCAGCGCAGCCCCAACAGGGGAGACCCAGTACTTC
TRBJ2-3 | TRBV6-6 | . | . | CASGAVDSSTDTQYF | TGTGCCAGCGGGGCGGTCGATTCTAGCACAGATACGCAGTATTTT
TRBJ1-2 | TRBV6-1 | TRBD1 | . | CASSRGQGGGYTF | TGTGCCAGCAGTAGAGGACAGGGTGGAGGCTACACCTTC
TRBJ2-2 | TRBV5-4 | TRBD1 | . | CASSSMTGRNTGELFF | TGTGCCAGCAGCTCGATGACAGGGCGGAACACCGGGGAGCTGTTTTTT
TRBJ2-3 | TRBV6-1 | TRBD2 | few | CASSGLAGVADTQYF | TGTGCCAGCAGTGGACTAGCGGGAGTAGCAGATACGCAGTATTTT